Shown below are 12 T cell receptor beta chains from a single sample sequenced in a study of T cells in Graves' hyperthyroidism and ophthalmopathy. Researchers amplified the TCR beta CDR3 regions from RNA transcripts. A set of HTBI primers served as the primers for a first-round RT-PCR of the TCR CDR3. In TCRdb, the multiplex PCR reads were re-called with MiXCR into one record per CDR3 protein. The profile shows about 520,000 distinct CDR3 sequences, roughly a quarter of them singletons. Material: blood. The source of these receptors is a woman aged 30 to 39 with Graves' ophthalmopathy.

A single count supports this clonotype. The chain combines TRBV5-1 with TRBJ2-7, with no clear D. The CDR3 has 15 residues. CDR1 and CDR2 (germline): SGHRS, YFSETQ. Trimming took 0 bases from V and 0 from J, leaving 10 bases between them. Here the CDR3 reads CASSLAAAVSYEQYF. In DNA, the CDR3 is TGCGCCAGCAGCTTGGCCGCGGCAGTCTCCTACGAGCAGTACTTC.

The rearrangement joins TRBV19 to TRBJ1-1; TRBD1 might be the D (5 bases). Germline V CDR1 and CDR2: LNHDA, SQIVND (reference sequence). V was shortened by 3 bases and J by 4 bases, with 12 bases between the two germline ends. CDR3 length: 14 residues. CDR3 protein: CASSILGGGTEAFF. CDR3 nucleotides: TGTGCCAGTAGTATCCTGGGGGGAGGCACTGAAGCTTTCTTT.

This clonotype has ten or more counts. The conserved closing phenylalanine or tryptophan is absent in this CDR3, likely reflecting a read error. The V and J genes are TRBV15 and TRBJ1-2; 10 bases align to TRBD1. The J segment lost 3 bases and the V segment lost 0 bases, leaving 7 bases of the junction unmatched. The CDR3 consists of 17 residues. Germline V gene sequence: CDR1 LNHNV, CDR2 YYDKDF (reference sequence). The CDR3 sequence: CATSRDLFGQGDYGYTS. CDR3 DNA sequence: TGTGCCACCAGCAGAGATCTGTTCGGACAGGGGGACTATGGCTACACCTCC.

The table lists this clonotype with many counts. The chain recombines TRBV4-3 with TRBJ2-7; TRBD1 or TRBD2 may be the D gene (5 bases each). This CDR3 contains 15 residues. Germline V CDR1 and CDR2: LGHNA, YSLEER. Trimming removed 2 bases at V and 2 bases at J, with 13 bases between. This CDR3 reads CASSQNHPGPYEQYF. CDR3 nucleotides: TGCGCCAGCAGCCAAAATCACCCGGGGCCCTACGAGCAGTACTTC.

CDR3 amino acids: CAWSLGGREYF. CDR3 in DNA: TGTGCCTGGAGTTTGGGGGGTAGGGAGTACTTC. The genes are TRBV30 and TRBJ2-7, with D maybe TRBD2 (6 bases). The germline V gene encodes CDR1 GTSNPN and CDR2 SVGIG (reference sequence). V shed 2 bases and J shed 11 bases, with 13 bases lying between them. CDR3 length: 11 amino acids.

This clonotype was observed at least ten times. This chain uses TRBV6-1 with TRBJ1-1; D is possibly TRBD1 (5 bases). This CDR3 region has 12 residues. In germline, CDR1 is MNHNS, CDR2 SASEGT. Trimming left V 5 bases short and J 8 bases short, with 12 bases between. CDR3 in DNA: TGTGCCAGCAGTAAACGCCAGGGAGAAGCTTTCTTT. It encodes CASSKRQGEAFF.

The chain has TRBV20-1 and TRBJ1-3; the D gene is possibly TRBD1 (6 bases). The CDR3 extends over 15 amino acids. V shed 2 bases and J shed 4 bases, with 15 bases lying between them. Germline CDR1 and CDR2: DFQATT and SNEGSKA (reference sequence). The chain's CDR3 is CSARSGAGQGNTIYF. The CDR3 bases are TGCAGTGCTAGATCCGGGGCCGGACAGGGAAACACCATATATTTT.

This clonotype was detected ten times or more. This chain joins TRBV3-1 and TRBJ2-5; D is ambiguous. The CDR3 contains 13 residues. The germline V gene has CDR1 LGHDT and CDR2 YNNKEL (reference sequence). V was shortened by 8 bases and J by 1 base, with 11 bases between the two germline ends. CDR3 amino acids: CASGEPTQETQYF. The DNA for the CDR3 is TGTGCCAGCGGGGAACCCACCCAAGAGACCCAGTACTTC.

This clonotype was recorded many times. The chain combines TRBV5-1 with TRBJ2-7, with 13 positions matching TRBD2. The CDR3 has 15 amino acids. V was clipped by 5 bases and J by 0 bases; unmatched bases: 2. Germline CDR1 is SGHRS and CDR2 is YFSETQ. The CDR3 sequence is CASRWTSGSSYEQYF. The CDR3 DNA reads TGCGCCAGCAGGTGGACTAGCGGGAGCTCCTACGAGCAGTACTTC.

This clonotype was recorded at least ten times. The chain is built from TRBV19 and TRBJ2-7; D not certain. Per germline, CDR1 LNHDA and CDR2 SQIVND (reference sequence). V was trimmed by 3 bases and J by 4 bases, leaving 7 bases between them. The CDR3 runs to 12 residues. The CDR3 nucleotides are TGTGCCAGTAGTATGCTGGGATACGAGCAGTACTTC. Translated, it gives CASSMLGYEQYF.

This clonotype was detected ten times or more. The rearrangement joins TRBV13 to TRBJ2-2; no firm D call. The CDR3 has 16 amino acids. Trimming removed 5 bases at V and 6 bases at J, with 19 bases between. The V gene's germline CDR1 is PRHDT and CDR2 FYEKMQ (reference sequence). This CDR3 is CASSRPRDMNAGELFF. Written as DNA, the CDR3 is TGTGCCAGCAGCCGTCCCCGTGACATGAATGCCGGGGAGCTGTTTTTT.

This clonotype showed up just a few times. The chain has TRBV18 and TRBJ1-1, with unresolved D. This CDR3 has 15 residues. CDR1 is KGHSH and CDR2 is LQKENI in the germline V gene. V lost 2 bases, J lost 4 bases, and 14 bases lay in between. The CDR3: CASSPTRTAGTEAFF. The CDR3 region has the DNA TGTGCCAGCTCACCAACCCGGACGGCGGGCACTGAAGCTTTCTTT.